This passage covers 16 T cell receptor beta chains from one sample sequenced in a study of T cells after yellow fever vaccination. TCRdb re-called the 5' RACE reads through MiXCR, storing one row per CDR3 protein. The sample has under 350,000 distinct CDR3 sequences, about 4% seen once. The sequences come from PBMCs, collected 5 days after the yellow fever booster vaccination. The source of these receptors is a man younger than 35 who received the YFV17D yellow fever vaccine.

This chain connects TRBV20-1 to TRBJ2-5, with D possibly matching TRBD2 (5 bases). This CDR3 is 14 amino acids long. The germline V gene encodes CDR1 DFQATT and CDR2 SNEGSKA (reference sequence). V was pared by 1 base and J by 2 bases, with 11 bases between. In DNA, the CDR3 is TGCAGTGCTAGAGCTCCGGGGAATCAAGAGACCCAGTACTTC. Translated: CSARAPGNQETQYF.

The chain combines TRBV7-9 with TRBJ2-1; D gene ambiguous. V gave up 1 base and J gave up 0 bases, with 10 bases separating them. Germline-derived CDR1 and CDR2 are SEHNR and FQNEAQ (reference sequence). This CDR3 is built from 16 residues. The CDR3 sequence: CASSLVHSLSYNEQFF. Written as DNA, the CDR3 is TGTGCCAGCAGCTTAGTACACTCACTCTCCTACAATGAGCAGTTCTTC.

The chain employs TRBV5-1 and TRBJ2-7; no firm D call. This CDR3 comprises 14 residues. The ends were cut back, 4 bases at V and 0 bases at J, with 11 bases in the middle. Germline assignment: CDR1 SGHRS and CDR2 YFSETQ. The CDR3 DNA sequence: TGCGCCAGCAGCCGGGTGGGGTTCTCCTACGAGCAGTACTTC. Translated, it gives CASSRVGFSYEQYF.

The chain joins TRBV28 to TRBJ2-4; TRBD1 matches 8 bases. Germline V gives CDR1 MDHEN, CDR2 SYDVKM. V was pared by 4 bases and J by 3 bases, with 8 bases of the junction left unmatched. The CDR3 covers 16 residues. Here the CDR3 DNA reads TGTGCCAGCAGTTCCCCCCAGGGGGCCTTCAAAAACATTCAGTACTTC. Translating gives CASSSPQGAFKNIQYF.

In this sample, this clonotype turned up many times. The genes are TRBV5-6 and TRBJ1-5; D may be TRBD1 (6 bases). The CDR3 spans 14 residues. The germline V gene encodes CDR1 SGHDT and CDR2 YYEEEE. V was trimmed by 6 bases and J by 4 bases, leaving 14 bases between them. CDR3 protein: CASTMGQGNQPQHF. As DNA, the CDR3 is TGTGCCAGCACCATGGGGCAGGGGAATCAGCCCCAGCATTTT.

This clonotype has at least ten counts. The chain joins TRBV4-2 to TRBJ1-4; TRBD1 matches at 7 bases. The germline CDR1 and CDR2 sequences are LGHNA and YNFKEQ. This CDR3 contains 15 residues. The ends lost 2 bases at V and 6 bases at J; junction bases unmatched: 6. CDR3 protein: CASSQTGTEDEKLFF. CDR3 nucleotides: TGTGCCAGCAGCCAAACTGGGACAGAAGATGAAAAACTGTTTTTT.

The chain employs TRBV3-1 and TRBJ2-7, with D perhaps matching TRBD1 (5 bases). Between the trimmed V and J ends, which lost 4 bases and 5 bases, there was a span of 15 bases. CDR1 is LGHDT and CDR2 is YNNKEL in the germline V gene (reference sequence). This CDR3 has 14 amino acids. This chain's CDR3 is CASSRGSQANEQYV. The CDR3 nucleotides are TGTGCCAGCAGCCGTGGATCACAGGCGAACGAGCAGTACGTC.

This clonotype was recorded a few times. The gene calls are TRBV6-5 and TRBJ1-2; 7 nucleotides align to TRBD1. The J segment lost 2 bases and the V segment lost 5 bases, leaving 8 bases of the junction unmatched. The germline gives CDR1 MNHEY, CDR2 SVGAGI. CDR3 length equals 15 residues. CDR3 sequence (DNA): TGTGCCAGCAGTAGGGACAGCCGAACCAACTATGGCTACACCTTC. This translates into CASSRDSRTNYGYTF.

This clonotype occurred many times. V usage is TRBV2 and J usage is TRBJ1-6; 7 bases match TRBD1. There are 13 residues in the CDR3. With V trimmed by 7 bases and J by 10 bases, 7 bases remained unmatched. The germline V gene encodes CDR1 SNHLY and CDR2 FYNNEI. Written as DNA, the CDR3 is TGTGCCAGCACCCGGGACAGCCCCTCACCCCTCCACTTT. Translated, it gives CASTRDSPSPLHF.

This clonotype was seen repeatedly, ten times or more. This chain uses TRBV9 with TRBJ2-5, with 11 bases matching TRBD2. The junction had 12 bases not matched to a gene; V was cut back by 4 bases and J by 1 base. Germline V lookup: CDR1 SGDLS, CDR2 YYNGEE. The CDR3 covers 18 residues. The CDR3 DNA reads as TGTGCCAGCAGCCTCAAACACGCTAGCGGGGGGTTCCAAGAGACCCAGTACTTC. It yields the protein CASSLKHASGGFQETQYF.

CDR3 protein: CASSAEGVVQPQHF. DNA of the CDR3: TGTGCCAGCAGTGCGGAGGGCGTAGTACAGCCCCAGCATTTT. The rearrangement joins TRBV2 to TRBJ1-5; D uncertain. The CDR3 runs 14 residues. Trimming cost V 4 bases and J 7 bases, with 14 bases left between them. Germline CDR1 reads SNHLY; CDR2 reads FYNNEI.

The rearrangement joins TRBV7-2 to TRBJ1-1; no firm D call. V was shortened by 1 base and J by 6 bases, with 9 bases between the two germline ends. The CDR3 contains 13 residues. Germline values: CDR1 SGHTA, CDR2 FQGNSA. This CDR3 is CASSLVGWAEAFF. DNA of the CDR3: TGTGCCAGCAGCTTAGTGGGTTGGGCTGAAGCTTTCTTT.

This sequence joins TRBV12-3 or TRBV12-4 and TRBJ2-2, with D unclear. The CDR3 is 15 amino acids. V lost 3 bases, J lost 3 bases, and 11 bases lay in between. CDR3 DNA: TGTGCCAGCAGTTTCCAGGAACGAGACACCGGGGAGCTGTTTTTT. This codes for CASSFQERDTGELFF.

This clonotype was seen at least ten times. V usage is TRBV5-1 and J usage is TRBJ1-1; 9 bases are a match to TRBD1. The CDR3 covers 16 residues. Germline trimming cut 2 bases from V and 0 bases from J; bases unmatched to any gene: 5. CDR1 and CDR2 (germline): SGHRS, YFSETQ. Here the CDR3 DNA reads TGCGCCAGCAGCTTCTACGGGACAGGGCTGAACACTGAAGCTTTCTTT. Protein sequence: CASSFYGTGLNTEAFF.

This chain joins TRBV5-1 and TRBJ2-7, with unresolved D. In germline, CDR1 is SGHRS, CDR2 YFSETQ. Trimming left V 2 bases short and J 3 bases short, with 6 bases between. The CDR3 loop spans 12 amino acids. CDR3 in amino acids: CASSFDGYEQYV. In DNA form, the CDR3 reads TGCGCCAGCAGCTTCGACGGCTACGAGCAGTACGTC.

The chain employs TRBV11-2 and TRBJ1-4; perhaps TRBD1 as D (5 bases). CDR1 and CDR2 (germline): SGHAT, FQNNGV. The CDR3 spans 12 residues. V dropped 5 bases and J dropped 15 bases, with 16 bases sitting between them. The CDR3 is CASSLTGGGVFF. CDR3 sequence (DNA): TGTGCCAGCAGCCTCACGGGCGGAGGGGTGTTTTTT.